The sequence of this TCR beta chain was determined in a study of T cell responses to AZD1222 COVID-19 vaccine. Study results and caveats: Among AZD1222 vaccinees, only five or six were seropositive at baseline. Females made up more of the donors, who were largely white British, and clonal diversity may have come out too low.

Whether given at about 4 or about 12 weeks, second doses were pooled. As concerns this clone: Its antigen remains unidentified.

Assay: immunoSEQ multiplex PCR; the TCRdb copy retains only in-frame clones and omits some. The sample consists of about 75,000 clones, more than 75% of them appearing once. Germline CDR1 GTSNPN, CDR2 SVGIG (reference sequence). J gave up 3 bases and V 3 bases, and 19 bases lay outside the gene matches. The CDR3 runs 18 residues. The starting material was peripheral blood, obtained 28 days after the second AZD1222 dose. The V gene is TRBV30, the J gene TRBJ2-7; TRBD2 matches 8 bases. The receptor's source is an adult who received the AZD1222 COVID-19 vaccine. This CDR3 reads CAWRVSWGLNREGYEQYF. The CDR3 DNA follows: TGTGCCTGGAGAGTTTCCTGGGGACTAAACCGGGAGGGCTACGAGCAGTACTTC.